The clone carrying this TCR beta chain appeared many times. Its antigen remains unknown. The genes and germline here are from mouse. The sequence runs out 4 residues before the end of the CDR3; the remainder is reconstructed from the germline J gene. This entry comes from a study of CD8+ T cells in alopecia areata. Study-level background: The graft donors were approximately 6-13-month-old C3H/HeJ mice with spontaneous alopecia, and their skin went to approximately 6-11-week-old female C3H/HeJ mice.

The CDR3 loop spans 14 amino acids. Deletions cut 3 bases from V and 1 base from J, with 9 bases between. Germline V gene data show CDR1 as NSHNY and CDR2 as SYGAGN. Extracted from the samples, RNA was reverse transcribed into cDNA to serve as the sequencing template. Sequencing was performed with immunoSEQ multiplex PCR; in TCRdb, only in-frame clones are kept and a portion is missing. Listed for the sample are thousands of clones, none seen a single time. As to time point: mouse skin 3 weeks after grafting. Mice receiving grafts had skin biopsied at grafting and 3 and 6 weeks afterward. Study results and caveats: Higher clonality was seen in lesional scalp than in normal scalp, especially in alopecia totalis/universalis. When scalp samples are sequenced, resident alphabeta T cells of normal skin are also captured.

The rearrangement uses TRBV13-1 and TRBJ2-5, with a weak D call TRBD1 (6 bases). The TCR originated in a C3H/HeJ mouse with alopecia areata. The mouse line has the MHC haplotype H2-k. The sequences come from skin, collected at week 3. The CDR3 spells CASSGTVHQDTQYF. The sequenced CDR3 bases are TGTGCCAGCAGTGGGACAGTCCACCAAGAC.